These 28 T cell receptor beta chains were all obtained from the same sample, sequenced in a study of T cells after yellow fever vaccination. TCRdb passed the 5' RACE reads through MiXCR, listing each CDR3 protein once. The table has 85,000 to 100,000 distinct CDR3 sequences, roughly 5.8% seen once. The source material was CD8+ T cells sorted from PBMCs, sampled 10 days after the yellow fever booster vaccination. The receptors stem from a man between 18 and 35 years old who received the YFV17D yellow fever vaccine.

This clonotype was detected many times. The chain has TRBV27 and TRBJ2-2; D not resolved. This CDR3 has 13 amino acids. Germline V CDR1 and CDR2: MNHEY, SMNVEV (reference sequence). With 11 bases removed from V and 0 bases from J, the gap between germline ends came to 10 bases. The CDR3 protein is CACSSANTGELFF. CDR3 DNA sequence: TGTGCCTGCTCGTCCGCGAACACCGGGGAGCTGTTTTTT.

V gene TRBV20-1 combines with J gene TRBJ1-1, with a possible D match to TRBD1 (5 bases). Germline lookup yields CDR1 DFQATT and CDR2 SNEGSKA (reference sequence). Between the trimmed V and J ends, which lost 3 bases and 1 base, there was a span of 12 bases. This CDR3 is 14 amino acids long. Written as DNA, the CDR3 is TGCAGTGCTAGGTGGGGGTCAGGGAACACTGAAGCTTTCTTT. This encodes CSARWGSGNTEAFF.

V gene TRBV20-1 combines with J gene TRBJ2-7; D perhaps matches TRBD2 (7 bases). CDR1 is DFQATT, CDR2 SNEGSKA, per germline (reference sequence). There are 14 residues in the CDR3. Trimming shortened V by 4 bases and J by 2 bases, and 15 bases separated the two germline ends. The CDR3 sequence is CSATGAGGPYEQYV. In DNA, the CDR3 is TGCAGTGCTACTGGGGCCGGGGGGCCCTACGAGCAGTACGTC.

This clonotype was recorded many times. This chain links TRBV11-2 with TRBJ2-1; D is undetermined. Trimming removed 0 bases from V and 2 bases from J, with 8 bases in between. Germline V CDR1 and CDR2: SGHAT, FQNNGV. The CDR3 covers 15 residues. The CDR3 DNA reads TGTGCCAGCAGCTTAGATCTTGGGGCCTACAATGAGCAGTTCTTC. The encoded protein is CASSLDLGAYNEQFF.

This clonotype has only a few counts. This rearrangement joins TRBV7-6 to TRBJ2-7; D ambiguous. V was cut by 0 bases and J by 2 bases, with 11 bases left in between. The CDR3 covers 15 residues. CDR1 and CDR2 (germline): SGHVS, FNYEAQ. In DNA form, the CDR3 reads TGTGCCAGCAGCTTAGCGGCGACACCAGCCTACGAGCAGTACTTC. Its translation: CASSLAATPAYEQYF. The whole variable domain, filled in from reference TRBV7-6 and TRBJ2-7, reads GAGVSQSPRYKVTKRGQDVALRCDPISGHVSLYWYRQALGQGPEFLTYFNYEAQQDKSGLPNDRFSAERPEGSISTLTIQRTEQRDSAMYRCASSLAATPAYEQYFGPGTRLTVT.

At least ten counts were recorded for this clonotype. The rearrangement joins TRBV5-1 to TRBJ1-5; D is perhaps TRBD1 (6 bases). The ends were cut back, 0 bases at V and 4 bases at J, with 11 bases in the middle. CDR1 SGHRS and CDR2 YFSETQ come from the germline V gene. CDR3 length: 15 amino acids. Here the CDR3 DNA reads TGCGCCAGCAGCTTGGATCAGGGGTTAAATCAGCCCCAGCATTTT. This sequence encodes CASSLDQGLNQPQHF.

This clonotype has more than one count but fewer than ten. The chain has TRBV10-3 and TRBJ1-6; 7 bases fit TRBD1. Germline V lookup: CDR1 ENHRY, CDR2 SYGVKD. This CDR3 contains 17 residues. V shed 3 bases and J 3 bases; nucleotides not matched to a gene: 8. The CDR3 loop is CAISESGTVHYNSPLHF. CDR3 bases: TGTGCCATCAGTGAATCCGGGACAGTTCACTATAATTCACCCCTCCACTTT.

This clonotype appeared many times. This rearrangement joins TRBV7-2 to TRBJ2-3; 7 bases match TRBD2. Germline V CDR1 and CDR2: SGHTA, FQGNSA. Trimming at V came to 1 base and at J to 4 bases, leaving 5 bases not matched to a gene. This CDR3 region has 15 residues. In DNA form, the CDR3 reads TGTGCCAGCAGCTTAGTCGGGGGGAGGGCAGATACGCAGTATTTT. It is translated as CASSLVGGRADTQYF.

The chain couples TRBV7-7 to TRBJ2-7; the match to TRBD2 covers 8 bases. In germline, CDR1 is SSHAT, CDR2 FNYEAQ (reference sequence). V lost 0 bases to trimming and J lost 6 bases; unmatched junction nucleotides: 1. The CDR3 is 13 amino acids. Here the CDR3 reads CASSLASGGEQYF. In nucleotides, the CDR3 is TGTGCCAGCAGCTTAGCCAGCGGGGGCGAGCAGTACTTC.

This clonotype was seen many times. The rearrangement uses TRBV7-9 and TRBJ2-5, with D uncertain. V lost 0 bases and J lost 1, with 9 bases in between. This CDR3 has 15 residues. The germline CDR1 and CDR2 sequences are SEHNR and FQNEAQ (reference sequence). The chain's CDR3 is CASSLAQDSQETQYF. CDR3 bases: TGTGCCAGCAGCTTAGCGCAAGATTCCCAAGAGACCCAGTACTTC. Full variable domain (missing parts from reference TRBV7-9 and TRBJ2-5): DTGVSQNPRHKITKRGQNVTFRCDPISEHNRLYWYRQTLGQGPEFLTYFQNEAQLEKSRLLSDRFSAERPKGSFSTLEIQRTEQGDSAMYLCASSLAQDSQETQYFGPGTRLLVL.

This clonotype was found a few times. The chain uses TRBV6-2 or TRBV6-3 and TRBJ2-1; TRBD2 matches 9 bases. V lost 2 bases, J lost 6 bases, and 5 bases stayed unmatched. Germline V gives CDR1 MNHEY, CDR2 SVGEGT. The CDR3 extends over 15 amino acids. The CDR3 region is CASSYVSGGLNEQFF. CDR3 sequence (DNA): TGTGCCAGCAGTTACGTTAGCGGGGGACTCAATGAGCAGTTCTTC.

This clonotype showed up many times. The CDR3 DNA reads TGTGCCAGTGAGACCTGGGTGAATGGCTACACCTTC. Translated, it gives CASETWVNGYTF. The genes are TRBV19 and TRBJ1-2; D not resolved. Germline values: CDR1 LNHDA, CDR2 SQIVND (reference sequence). Trimming took off 8 bases at V and 6 bases at J, with 13 bases between the two ends. CDR3 length: 12 amino acids.

This clonotype was counted once. The chain employs TRBV20-1 and TRBJ2-7; possibly TRBD1 or TRBD2 for D (5 bases each). Germline V gene lookup returns CDR1 DFQATT and CDR2 SNEGSKA (reference sequence). The length of the CDR3 is 14 residues. V was clipped by 3 bases and J by 0 bases, with 12 bases between them. The CDR3 loop is CSASGTQSSYEQYF. DNA of the CDR3: TGCAGTGCTAGCGGGACGCAAAGCTCCTACGAGCAGTACTTC.

The chain is built from TRBV20-1 and TRBJ2-3, with D unresolved. The V gene's germline CDR1 is DFQATT and CDR2 SNEGSKA (reference sequence). The CDR3 runs 15 residues. Between the trimmed V and J ends, which lost 5 bases and 0 bases, there was a span of 15 bases. For the CDR3, the DNA is TGCAGTGCTCGCTCCCAGGACCCTAGCACAGATACGCAGTATTTT. As protein: CSARSQDPSTDTQYF.

The sample holds a few counts of this clonotype. The J gene is TRBJ2-3, the V gene TRBV12-3 or TRBV12-4; 13 bases are a match to TRBD2. With 5 bases clipped from V and 3 bases from J, the junction kept 5 bases outside the gene matches. CDR3 length: 16 amino acids. As DNA, the CDR3 is TGTGCCAGCAGTAGACTAGCGGGGGGTGTAACAGATACGCAGTATTTT. Amino acids: CASSRLAGGVTDTQYF.

A few counts support this clonotype. V is TRBV18 and J is TRBJ2-2; D unclear. The germline V and J ends were trimmed by 2 bases and 4 bases, with 2 bases remaining between them. CDR1 and CDR2 from the germline V gene are KGHSH and LQKENI. This CDR3 has 12 amino acids. The CDR3 reads CASSPVTGELFF. CDR3 sequence (DNA): TGTGCCAGCTCACCAGTCACCGGGGAGCTGTTTTTT.

The chain is built from TRBV4-3 and TRBJ2-3, with 7 bases identical to TRBD2. CDR1 is LGHNA, CDR2 YSLEER, per germline. After removal of 0 bases from V and 2 bases from J, the junction contained 8 bases not matched to a gene. This CDR3 is 17 amino acids long. The CDR3: CASSQDLSGALTDTQYF. CDR3 coding DNA: TGCGCCAGCAGCCAAGACCTCAGCGGGGCTCTCACAGATACGCAGTATTTT.

This clonotype was seen a few times. The chain is built from TRBV6-2 or TRBV6-3 and TRBJ1-5; D remains ambiguous. The length of the CDR3 is 17 residues. From germline, CDR1 is MNHEY and CDR2 SVGEGT. The V gene lost 1 base and the J gene lost 1 base, with 14 bases spanning the gap. For the CDR3, the DNA is TGTGCCAGCAGTTACTTACACCCGCGGAACAGCAATCAGCCCCAGCATTTT. Its protein is CASSYLHPRNSNQPQHF.

This clonotype has only a few counts. The chain carries TRBV12-5 and TRBJ2-2; possible D gene TRBD1, 6 bases. This CDR3 contains 14 residues. The V and J ends lost 6 bases and 7 bases respectively, with 15 bases between them. The V gene's germline CDR1 is LGHNT and CDR2 FRNRAP. The CDR3 loop reads CASGYSGVGGELFF. Here the CDR3 DNA reads TGTGCTAGTGGCTACTCAGGGGTAGGCGGGGAGCTGTTTTTT.

This clonotype has only a few counts. This chain connects TRBV4-3 to TRBJ2-7, with D possibly being TRBD1 (6 bases). Trimming cost V 0 bases and J 4 bases, with 7 bases left between them. Germline loops: CDR1 LGHNA, CDR2 YSLEER. CDR3 length equals 13 residues. CDR3 sequence: CASSQDQGYEQYF. The CDR3 bases are TGCGCCAGCAGCCAAGATCAGGGGTACGAGCAGTACTTC.

A few counts support this clonotype. The genes are TRBV7-9 and TRBJ2-7; 9 nucleotides agree with TRBD1. CDR1 and CDR2 from the germline V gene are SEHNR and FQNEAQ (reference sequence). The CDR3 has 12 residues. The CDR3 DNA reads as TGTGCTTTGGGGACAGGGCGCCTCGAGCAGTACGTC. Translation: CALGTGRLEQYV.

The CDR3 is CASTGTGGGKNTEAFF. CDR3 sequence (DNA): TGTGCCAGCACCGGGACAGGGGGCGGAAAGAACACTGAAGCTTTCTTT. The chain combines TRBV18 with TRBJ1-1, with TRBD1 matching 12 bases. Trimming took 8 bases from V and 1 from J; bases not matched to a gene: 8. CDR3 length: 16 residues. Germline V gene sequence: CDR1 KGHSH, CDR2 LQKENI.

The chain carries TRBV27 and TRBJ1-1, with D unclear. Trimming took off 2 bases at V and 0 bases at J, with 7 bases between the two ends. Germline V gene sequence: CDR1 MNHEY, CDR2 SMNVEV (reference sequence). The CDR3 length is 14 residues. CDR3 amino acids: CASSLGPMNTEAFF. CDR3 DNA sequence: TGTGCCAGCAGTTTAGGCCCGATGAACACTGAAGCTTTCTTT.

V usage is TRBV7-9 and J usage is TRBJ2-7; D is undetermined. V was clipped by 1 base and J by 6 bases, with 16 bases between them. The length of the CDR3 is 15 residues. Germline assignment: CDR1 SEHNR and CDR2 FQNEAQ (reference sequence). The CDR3 loop reads CASSLGGGPSSEQYV. Written as DNA, the CDR3 is TGTGCCAGCAGCTTAGGCGGTGGCCCCTCATCCGAGCAGTACGTC.

The gene calls are TRBV28 and TRBJ2-7; D is possibly TRBD1 or TRBD2 (6 bases each). The CDR3 extends over 12 amino acids. Trimming removed 11 bases from V and 2 bases from J, with 13 bases in between. Per the germline V gene, CDR1 is MDHEN and CDR2 is SYDVKM. DNA for the CDR3: TGTGCCGCGGGTCGGGGGCCCTACGAGCAGTACTTC. This gives the protein CAAGRGPYEQYF.

This clonotype appeared many times. J is TRBJ1-6 and V is TRBV5-6; no definite D call. This CDR3 has 14 residues. Germline CDR1 and CDR2: SGHDT and YYEEEE. Trimming took 0 bases from V and 7 from J, leaving 8 bases between them. In DNA, the CDR3 is TGTGCCAGCAGCTTGGGGTTGTGGAATTCACCCCTCCACTTT. Protein product: CASSLGLWNSPLHF.

This clonotype showed up many times. V usage is TRBV6-5 and J usage is TRBJ2-7, with TRBD1 matching over 10 bases. The trim removed 2 bases at V and 9 bases at J, leaving 4 bases unmatched. Germline CDR1 is MNHEY and CDR2 is SVGAGI. The CDR3 consists of 13 residues. In DNA form, the CDR3 reads TGTGCCAGCAGTTACGCGACAGGGGGCGTGCAGTACGTC. This sequence encodes CASSYATGGVQYV.

The rearrangement joins TRBV7-2 to TRBJ2-1, with 8 bases matching TRBD2. Per the germline V gene, CDR1 is SGHTA and CDR2 is FQGNSA. This CDR3 is built from 15 residues. V lost 1 base and J lost 5; bases outside the gene matches: 4. CDR3 DNA sequence: TGTGCCAGCAGCTTAGTTATAGCGGGGAACAATGAGCAGTTCTTC. Translation gives CASSLVIAGNNEQFF. Supplemented by reference TRBV7-2 and TRBJ2-1, the full variable domain reads GAGVSQSPSNKVTEKGKDVELRCDPISGHTALYWYRQSLGQGLEFLIYFQGNSAPDKSGLPSDRFSAERTGGSVSTLTIQRTQQEDSAVYLCASSLVIAGNNEQFFGPGTRLTVL.